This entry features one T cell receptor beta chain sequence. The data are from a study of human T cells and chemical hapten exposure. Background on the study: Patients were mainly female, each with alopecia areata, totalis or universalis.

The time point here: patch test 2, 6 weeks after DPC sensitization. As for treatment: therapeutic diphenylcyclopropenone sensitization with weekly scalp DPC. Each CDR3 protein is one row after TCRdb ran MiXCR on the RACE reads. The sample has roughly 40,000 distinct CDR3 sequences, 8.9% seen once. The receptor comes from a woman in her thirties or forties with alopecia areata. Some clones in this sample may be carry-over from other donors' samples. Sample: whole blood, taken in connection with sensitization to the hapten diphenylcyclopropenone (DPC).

The CDR3 DNA reads as TGTGCCACCAGCAGAGCGCGAGATACGCAGTATTTT. Its protein is CATSRARDTQYF. This chain joins TRBV15 and TRBJ2-3; the D is unclear. The CDR3 runs 12 residues. Germline V lookup: CDR1 LNHNV, CDR2 YYDKDF (reference sequence). V was pared by 1 base and J by 5 bases, with 4 bases between. Complete variable domain (other parts from reference TRBV15 and TRBJ2-3): DAMVIQNPRYQVTQFGKPVTLSCSQTLNHNVMYWYQQKSSQAPKLLFHYYDKDFNNEADTPDNFQSRRPNTSFCFLDIRSPGLGDTAMYLCATSRARDTQYFGPGTRLTVL.